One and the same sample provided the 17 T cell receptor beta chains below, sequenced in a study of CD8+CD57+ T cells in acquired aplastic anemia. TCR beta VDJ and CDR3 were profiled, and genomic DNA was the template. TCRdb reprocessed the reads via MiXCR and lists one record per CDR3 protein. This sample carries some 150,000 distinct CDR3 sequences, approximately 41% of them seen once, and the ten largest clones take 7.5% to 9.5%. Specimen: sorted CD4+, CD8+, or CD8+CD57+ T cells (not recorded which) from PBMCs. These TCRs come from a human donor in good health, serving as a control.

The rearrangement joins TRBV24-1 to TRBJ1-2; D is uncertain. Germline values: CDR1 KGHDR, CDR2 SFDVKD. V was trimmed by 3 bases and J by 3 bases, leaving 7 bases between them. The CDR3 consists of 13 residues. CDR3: CATSDRVHYGYTF. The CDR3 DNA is TGTGCCACCAGTGATAGGGTACACTATGGCTACACCTTC.

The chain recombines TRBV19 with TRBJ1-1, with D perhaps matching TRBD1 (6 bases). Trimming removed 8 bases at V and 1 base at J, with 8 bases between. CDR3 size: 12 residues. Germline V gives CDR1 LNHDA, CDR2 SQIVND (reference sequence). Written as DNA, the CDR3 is TGTGCCAGTCAACAGGGGAACACTGAAGCTTTCTTT. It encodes CASQQGNTEAFF.

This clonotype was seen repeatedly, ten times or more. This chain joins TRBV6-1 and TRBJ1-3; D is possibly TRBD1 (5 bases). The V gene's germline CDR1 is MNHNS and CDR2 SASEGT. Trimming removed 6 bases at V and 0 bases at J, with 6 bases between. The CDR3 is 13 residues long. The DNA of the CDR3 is TGTGCCAGCAGGGGGGGCTCTGGAAACACCATATATTTT. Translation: CASRGGSGNTIYF.

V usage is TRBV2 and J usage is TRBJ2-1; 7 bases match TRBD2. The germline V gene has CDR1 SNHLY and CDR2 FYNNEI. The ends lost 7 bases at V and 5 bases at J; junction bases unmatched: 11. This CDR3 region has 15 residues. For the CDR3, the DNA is TGTGCCAGCACAGAGCCGGGACTACGTCACAATGAGCAGTTCTTC. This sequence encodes CASTEPGLRHNEQFF.

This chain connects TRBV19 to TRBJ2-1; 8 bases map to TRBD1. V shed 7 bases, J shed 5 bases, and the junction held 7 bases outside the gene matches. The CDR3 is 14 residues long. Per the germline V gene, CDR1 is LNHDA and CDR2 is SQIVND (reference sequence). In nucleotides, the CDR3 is TGTGCCAGTATGCGGACAGGGATAGACAATGAGCAGTTCTTC. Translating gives CASMRTGIDNEQFF.

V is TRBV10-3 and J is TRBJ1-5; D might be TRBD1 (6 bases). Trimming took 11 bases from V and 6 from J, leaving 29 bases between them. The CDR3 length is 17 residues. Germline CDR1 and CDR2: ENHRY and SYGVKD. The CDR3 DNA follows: TGTGCCTCCCTACCGACTACAGGGAAATTCGACGGTCAGCCCCAGCATTTT. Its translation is CASLPTTGKFDGQPQHF.

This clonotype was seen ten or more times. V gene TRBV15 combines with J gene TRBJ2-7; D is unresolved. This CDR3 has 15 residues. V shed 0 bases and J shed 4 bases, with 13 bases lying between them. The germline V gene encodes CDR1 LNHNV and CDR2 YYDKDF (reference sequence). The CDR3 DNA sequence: TGTGCCACCAGCAGAGATGCGCACAGCCTTTACGAGCAGTACTTC. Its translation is CATSRDAHSLYEQYF.

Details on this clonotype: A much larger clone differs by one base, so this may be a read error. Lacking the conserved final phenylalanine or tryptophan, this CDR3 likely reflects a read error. CDR3 amino acids: CASSSGGGLREQYS. In nucleotides, the CDR3 is TGTGCCAGCAGTTCCGGCGGGGGGTTGCGCGAGCAGTACTCC. V usage is TRBV28 and J usage is TRBJ2-7; TRBD2 matches at 8 bases. There are 14 residues in the CDR3. The germline gives CDR1 MDHEN, CDR2 SYDVKM. With 4 bases clipped from V and 6 bases from J, the junction kept 8 bases outside the gene matches.

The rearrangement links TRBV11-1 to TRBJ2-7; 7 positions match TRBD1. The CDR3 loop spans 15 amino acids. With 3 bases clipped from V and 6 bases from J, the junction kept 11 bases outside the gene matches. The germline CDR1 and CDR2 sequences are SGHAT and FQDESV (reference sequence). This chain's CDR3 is CASSFGTDSLSEQYF. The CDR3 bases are TGTGCCAGCAGCTTCGGGACAGATAGTTTGAGCGAGCAGTACTTC.

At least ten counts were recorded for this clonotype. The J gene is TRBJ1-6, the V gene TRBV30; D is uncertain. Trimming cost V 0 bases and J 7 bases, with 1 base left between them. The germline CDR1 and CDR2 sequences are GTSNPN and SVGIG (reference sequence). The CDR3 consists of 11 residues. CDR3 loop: CAWSVNSPLHF. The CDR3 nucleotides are TGTGCCTGGAGTGTAAATTCACCCCTCCACTTT.

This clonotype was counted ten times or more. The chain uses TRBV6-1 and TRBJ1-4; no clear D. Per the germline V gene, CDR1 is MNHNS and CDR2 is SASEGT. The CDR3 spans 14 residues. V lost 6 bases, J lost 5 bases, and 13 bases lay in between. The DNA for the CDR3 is TGTGCCAGCAGGCGAGCGGGGTGGAATGAAAAACTGTTTTTT. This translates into CASRRAGWNEKLFF.

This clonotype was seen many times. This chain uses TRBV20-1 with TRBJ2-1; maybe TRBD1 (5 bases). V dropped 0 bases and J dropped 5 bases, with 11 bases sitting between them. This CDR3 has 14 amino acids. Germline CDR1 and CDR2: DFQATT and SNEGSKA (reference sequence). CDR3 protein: CSARDLRGHNEQFF. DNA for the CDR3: TGCAGTGCTAGAGATTTAAGGGGTCACAATGAGCAGTTCTTC.

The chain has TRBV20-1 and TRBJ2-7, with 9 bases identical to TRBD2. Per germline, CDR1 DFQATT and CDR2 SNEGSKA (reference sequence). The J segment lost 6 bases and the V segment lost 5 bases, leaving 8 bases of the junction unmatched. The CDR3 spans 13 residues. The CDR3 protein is CSAFLPAGGEQYF. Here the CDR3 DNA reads TGCAGTGCTTTTCTTCCAGCGGGAGGCGAGCAGTACTTC.

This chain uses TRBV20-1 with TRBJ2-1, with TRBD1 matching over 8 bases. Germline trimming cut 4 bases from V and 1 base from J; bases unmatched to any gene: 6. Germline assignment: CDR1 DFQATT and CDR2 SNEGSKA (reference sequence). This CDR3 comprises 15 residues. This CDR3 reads CSATSGDRSYNEQFF. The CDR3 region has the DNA TGCAGTGCTACCTCAGGGGACAGGTCCTACAATGAGCAGTTCTTC.

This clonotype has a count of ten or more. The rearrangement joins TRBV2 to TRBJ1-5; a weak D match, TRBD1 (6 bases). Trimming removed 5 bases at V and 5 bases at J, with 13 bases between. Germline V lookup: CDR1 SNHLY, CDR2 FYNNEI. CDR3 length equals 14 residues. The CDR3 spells CASSKRGRDQPQHF. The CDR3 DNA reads TGTGCCAGCAGTAAAAGGGGGAGAGATCAGCCCCAGCATTTT.

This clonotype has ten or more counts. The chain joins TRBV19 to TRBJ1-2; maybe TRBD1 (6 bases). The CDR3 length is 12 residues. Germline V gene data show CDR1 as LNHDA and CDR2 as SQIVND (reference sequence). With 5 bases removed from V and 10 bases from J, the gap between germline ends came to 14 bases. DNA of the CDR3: TGTGCCAGTAGTTTCAACAGGGATTCCTACACCTTC. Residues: CASSFNRDSYTF.

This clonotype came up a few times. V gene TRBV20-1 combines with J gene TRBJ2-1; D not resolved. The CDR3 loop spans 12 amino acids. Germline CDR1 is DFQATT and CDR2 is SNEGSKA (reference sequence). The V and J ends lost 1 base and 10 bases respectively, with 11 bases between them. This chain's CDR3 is CSARGYIEEQFF. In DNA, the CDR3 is TGCAGTGCTAGAGGATACATTGAGGAGCAGTTCTTC.